This is a list of T cell receptor beta chains from one sample in a study of blood T cell repertoires in COVID-19. Data came from immunoSEQ multiplex PCR; TCRdb stores just in-frame clones and leaves some out. The repertoire consists of roughly 280,000 clones, with roughly nine tenths occurring once and the leading ten covering approximately 10%. Sequencing input: peripheral blood. The receptors shown here come from a man aged 40-55 years with active or convalescent COVID-19. Both conserved end residues are part of each CDR3. A D gene is named only where the DNA matches it firmly. Size is stated for part of the rows, as once, few or many counts, or as a class when the clone is expanded.

D gene,V gene,clone size,J gene,CDR3 protein,CDR3 DNA
NA,TRBV15,NA,TRBJ1-2,CATSRVRRGPDYGYTF,TGTGCCACCAGCAGAGTTAGGCGGGGTCCGGACTATGGCTACACCTTC
TRBD1,TRBV6-5,NA,TRBJ2-3,CASRPQGSTDTQYF,TGTGCCAGCAGGCCACAGGGGTCCACAGATACGCAGTATTTT
TRBD1,TRBV19,NA,TRBJ1-5,CASSTGQGASYQPQHF,TGTGCCAGTAGTACCGGACAGGGGGCGAGCTATCAGCCCCAGCATTTT
NA,TRBV6-6,NA,TRBJ1-2,CASSGGTYGYTF,TGTGCCAGCAGCGGAGGAACATATGGCTACACCTTC
NA,TRBV21-1,few,TRBJ1-1,CASRGGIIPDRQDTEAFF,TGTGCCAGCAGAGGAGGGATTATCCCGGACAGGCAAGACACTGAAGCTTTCTTT
NA,TRBV30,NA,TRBJ1-6,CAWSTRGARSPLHF,TGTGCCTGGAGCACTCGCGGGGCGAGATCACCCCTCCACTTT
NA,TRBV19,NA,TRBJ1-5,CASSTIAGNGNQPQHF,TGTGCCAGTAGTACAATAGCGGGAAATGGGAATCAGCCCCAGCATTTT
TRBD1,TRBV12-3/TRBV12-4,NA,TRBJ2-7,CASSPEGGVQYF,TGTGCCAGCAGCCCGGAAGGGGGCGTGCAGTACTTC
TRBD1,TRBV12-3/TRBV12-4,NA,TRBJ1-2,CASDRESGYGYTF,TGTGCCAGTGACAGGGAGTCAGGCTATGGCTACACCTTC
NA,TRBV27,NA,TRBJ2-7,CASRPGYFPSYEQYF,TGTGCCAGCAGGCCAGGGTACTTCCCTTCCTACGAGCAGTACTTC
NA,TRBV14,NA,TRBJ2-5,CASSQDFRVQETQYF,TGTGCCAGCAGCCAAGATTTCAGGGTTCAAGAGACCCAGTACTTC
NA,TRBV1,NA,TRBJ2-4,CTSSHLTGGNIQYF,TGCACCAGCAGCCACCTGACAGGGGGTAACATTCAGTACTTC
TRBD1,TRBV6-5,NA,TRBJ1-1,CASSYSTGNYTEAFF,TGTGCCAGCAGTTACTCGACAGGGAATTACACTGAAGCTTTCTTT